Below are 21 T cell receptor beta chains sequenced from a single sample in a study of PD-1 blockade in classical Hodgkin lymphoma. Sequencing was performed with immunoSEQ multiplex PCR; in TCRdb, only in-frame clones are kept and a portion is missing. The table lists 20,000 to 25,000 clones, around 81% of them singletons. All patients experienced relapse after autologous stem cell transplantation, and brentuximab vedotin exposure was variable. The sample in question was peripheral blood mononuclear cells (PBMCs), obtained before the second cycle of nivolumab. The receptors stem from a human donor with classical Hodgkin lymphoma.

This clone was detected only once. This sequence joins TRBV27 and TRBJ1-1; weak D call: TRBD1 (5 bases). V was shortened by 6 bases and J by 0 bases, with 14 bases between the two germline ends. The V gene's germline CDR1 is MNHEY and CDR2 SMNVEV (reference sequence). This CDR3 is 15 amino acids long. For the CDR3, the DNA is TGTGCCAGCAGGCCGGGACCCCCAATGAACACTGAAGCTTTCTTT. Its protein is CASRPGPPMNTEAFF.

This clone was found once. V and J are TRBV19 and TRBJ1-2; a weak D match, TRBD1 (5 bases). V lost 7 bases, J lost 8 bases, and 11 bases lay in between. This CDR3 region has 11 residues. Germline V gene lookup returns CDR1 LNHDA and CDR2 SQIVND (reference sequence). The CDR3, as DNA: TGTGCCAGTACTGAGGGGAAAGGCTACACCTTC. It yields the protein CASTEGKGYTF. Complete variable domain (other parts from reference TRBV19 and TRBJ1-2): DGGITQSPKYLFRKEGQNVTLSCEQNLNHDAMYWYRQDPGQGLRLIYYSQIVNDFQKGDIAEGYSVSREKKESFPLTVTSAQKNPTAFYLCASTEGKGYTFGSGTRLTVV.

The rearrangement joins TRBV6-1 to TRBJ2-7; D perhaps matches TRBD1 (6 bases). Trimming took 3 bases from V and 2 from J, leaving 14 bases between them. Germline assignment: CDR1 MNHNS and CDR2 SASEGT. This CDR3 region has 15 residues. The CDR3 DNA reads as TGTGCCAGCAGTGACTGGGGGCTCCTTACCTACGAGCAGTACTTC. Amino acids: CASSDWGLLTYEQYF.

There are a few counts of this clone. The J gene is TRBJ1-6, the V gene TRBV9, with TRBD1 matching 8 bases. The J segment lost 6 bases and the V segment lost 4 bases, leaving 3 bases of the junction unmatched. Germline CDR1 SGDLS, CDR2 YYNGEE. This CDR3 is 14 amino acids long. CDR3 bases: TGTGCCAGCAGCCTGGACAGGGCTAATTCACCCCTCCACTTT. Translating gives CASSLDRANSPLHF.

The chain has TRBV29-1 and TRBJ1-1; 7 positions agree with TRBD1. CDR3 length: 10 amino acids. Germline CDR1 reads SQVTM; CDR2 reads ANQGSEA. With 7 bases clipped from V and 8 bases from J, the junction kept 4 bases outside the gene matches. This CDR3 is CSALQGEAFF. The DNA of the CDR3 is TGCAGCGCTCTACAGGGGGAAGCTTTCTTT.

The chain carries TRBV7-8 and TRBJ1-1, with D unclear. Germline assignment: CDR1 SGHVS and CDR2 FQNEAQ. The germline V and J ends were trimmed by 3 bases and 1 base, with 9 bases remaining between them. CDR3 length: 14 residues. The CDR3: CASSLKWGNTEAFF. CDR3 bases: TGTGCCAGCAGCTTGAAATGGGGGAACACTGAAGCTTTCTTT.

The chain is built from TRBV27 and TRBJ1-1; D might be TRBD1 (6 bases). Trimming pared 7 bases from V and 5 bases from J, leaving 23 bases between. The CDR3 runs 16 residues. Germline CDR1 is MNHEY and CDR2 is SMNVEV (reference sequence). The CDR3 loop is CASIRLGWGPDTEAFF. CDR3 DNA: TGTGCCAGCATCAGACTCGGGTGGGGGCCGGATACTGAAGCTTTCTTT.

This chain uses TRBV14 with TRBJ2-3, with 10 bases fitting TRBD2. Looked up from germline, CDR1 is SGHDN and CDR2 is FVKESK. The junction had 6 bases not matched to a gene; V was cut back by 4 bases and J by 2 bases. The CDR3 spans 16 residues. CDR3 protein: CASSRWLAGVTDTQYF. The CDR3 DNA reads TGTGCCAGCAGCCGTTGGCTAGCGGGGGTCACAGATACGCAGTATTTT.

The chain recombines TRBV13 with TRBJ2-2; 7 nucleotides line up with TRBD1. The CDR3 totals 15 residues. The ends lost 1 base at V and 5 bases at J; junction bases unmatched: 4. CDR1 is PRHDT, CDR2 FYEKMQ, per germline (reference sequence). The CDR3 sequence: CASSLEGARTGELFF. In nucleotides, the CDR3 is TGTGCCAGCAGCTTAGAGGGGGCAAGGACCGGGGAGCTGTTTTTT.

The V and J genes are TRBV29-1 and TRBJ2-1, with D possibly TRBD2 on 9 matching bases. The CDR3 contains 16 residues. V gave up 6 bases and J gave up 6 bases, with 24 bases separating them. Germline CDR1 reads SQVTM; CDR2 reads ANQGSEA. The CDR3 loop reads CSVDTQGAGGRNEQFF. The CDR3 DNA reads TGCAGCGTCGATACCCAGGGGGCGGGAGGGCGCAATGAGCAGTTCTTC.

CDR3 in amino acids: CASIFSTTNEKLFF. CDR3 in DNA: TGTGCCAGCATTTTTAGCACAACTAATGAAAAACTGTTTTTT. This chain joins TRBV6-1 and TRBJ1-4; D uncertain. V dropped 7 bases and J dropped 0 bases, with 9 bases sitting between them. The CDR3 has 14 amino acids. Germline V gives CDR1 MNHNS, CDR2 SASEGT.

This clone was picked up one time. The CDR3 DNA reads TGCGCCAGCAGTGAAACCGGGACTAGCCTGTTCTTC. As protein: CASSETGTSLFF. The chain employs TRBV10-1 and TRBJ2-1; 9 positions agree with TRBD2. V was clipped by 3 bases and J by 15 bases; unmatched bases: 6. The length of the CDR3 is 12 residues. The germline V gene encodes CDR1 WNHNN and CDR2 SYGVQD (reference sequence).

This chain uses TRBV27 with TRBJ2-4, with 8 bases identical to TRBD1. This CDR3 is built from 16 residues. The ends lost 5 bases at V and 0 bases at J; junction bases unmatched: 6. Germline CDR1 is MNHEY and CDR2 is SMNVEV (reference sequence). The CDR3 protein is CASSAGTGRAKNIQYF. CDR3 nucleotides: TGTGCCAGCAGTGCCGGGACAGGCAGAGCCAAAAACATTCAGTACTTC.

This sequence joins TRBV9 and TRBJ1-3; D gene ambiguous. Trimming removed 4 bases at V and 1 base at J, with 6 bases between. CDR3 length: 13 amino acids. In germline, CDR1 is SGDLS, CDR2 YYNGEE. CDR3 protein: CASSLKSGNTIYF. CDR3 in DNA: TGTGCCAGCAGCCTAAAATCTGGAAACACCATATATTTT.

This chain joins TRBV10-3 and TRBJ2-1, with D uncertain. Germline V gene data show CDR1 as ENHRY and CDR2 as SYGVKD. V shed 0 bases and J shed 0 bases, with 9 bases lying between them. CDR3 length: 16 residues. In DNA, the CDR3 is TGTGCCATCAGTGAGTCGATGGCGGACTCCTACAATGAGCAGTTCTTC. Its translation is CAISESMADSYNEQFF.

The chain links TRBV28 to TRBJ1-4, with D uncertain. V was clipped by 2 bases and J by 14 bases, with 15 bases between them. Germline CDR1 is MDHEN and CDR2 is SYDVKM. This CDR3 region has 13 residues. The CDR3 DNA follows: TGTGCCAGCAGTTTAGGTTCGGTAGGAGACCTGTTTTTT. Protein: CASSLGSVGDLFF.

This chain connects TRBV11-2 to TRBJ2-2; D not certain. Trimming removed 4 bases at V and 3 bases at J, with 18 bases between. This CDR3 spans 17 amino acids. Germline CDR1 is SGHAT and CDR2 is FQNNGV. CDR3 DNA: TGTGCCAGCAGCTCCCTATCTCAGGACCGAGACACCGGGGAGCTGTTTTTT. Amino acid sequence: CASSSLSQDRDTGELFF.

The CDR3 loop reads CASSLRDKHHSPLHF. CDR3 sequence (DNA): TGTGCCAGCAGCTTGCGGGACAAGCACCATTCACCCCTCCACTTT. This sequence joins TRBV5-4 and TRBJ1-6; TRBD1 might be the D (6 bases). The V and J ends lost 1 base and 8 bases respectively, with 13 bases between them. The CDR3 is 15 amino acids. Germline V gene lookup returns CDR1 SGHNT and CDR2 YYREEE (reference sequence).

This clone ranks as medium-sized. The chain recombines TRBV7-2 with TRBJ2-7, with 7 bases lining up with TRBD2. The J segment lost 3 bases and the V segment lost 3 bases, leaving 5 bases of the junction unmatched. Germline V gene lookup returns CDR1 SGHTA and CDR2 FQGNSA. The CDR3 length is 14 residues. CDR3 protein: CASSFGGTNYEQYF. CDR3 nucleotide sequence: TGTGCCAGCAGCTTTGGAGGGACTAACTACGAGCAGTACTTC.

The chain carries TRBV7-6 and TRBJ2-7; TRBD1 aligns across 8 bases. Germline V CDR1 and CDR2: SGHVS, FNYEAQ. The CDR3 extends over 13 amino acids. The junction had 1 base not matched to a gene; V was cut back by 4 bases and J by 2 bases. Here the CDR3 reads CASSWTGTYEQYF. The CDR3, as DNA: TGTGCCAGCAGCTGGACAGGGACCTACGAGCAGTACTTC.

This clone has only a few counts. The chain is built from TRBV6-6 and TRBJ1-5; tentative D call: TRBD1 (5 bases). CDR1 MNHNY and CDR2 SVGAGI come from the germline V gene (reference sequence). V lost 7 bases, J lost 4 bases, and 8 bases lay in between. This CDR3 comprises 12 residues. The chain's CDR3 is CASTEGNQPQHF. CDR3 nucleotides: TGTGCCAGCACTGAGGGGAATCAGCCCCAGCATTTT.